A selection of T cell receptor beta chains follows, all from one sample in a study of OX40 agonist ivuxolimab in advanced cancers. TCRdb's copy holds only in-frame clones and misses some; the assay was immunoSEQ multiplex PCR. The sample lists approximately 100,000 clones; less than 95% were seen once. This sample comprised CD4+ or CD8+ T cells sorted from blood, obtained in a trial of the OX40 agonist ivuxolimab. The source of these receptors is an adult with an advanced solid tumor such as melanoma, head and neck, liver or kidney cancer. Both conserved end residues are part of each CDR3. The order of the fields is CDR3 protein, CDR3 DNA, clone size, D gene, J gene, V gene. D genes are given only for firm matches. Clone size, where shown, is once, few, many, or a class for clones that have expanded.

CASSILGETQYF | TGTGCCAGTAGTATCCTTGGTGAGACCCAGTACTTC | few | . | TRBJ2-5 | TRBV19
CASSIRASPLWREKSSYEQYF | TGTGCCAGTAGTATTCGAGCCTCTCCCCTTTGGCGGGAGAAGAGCTCCTACGAGCAGTACTTC | . | TRBD2 | TRBJ2-7 | TRBV19
CASRLRAGALDTQYF | TGTGCCAGCAGATTACGAGCGGGAGCCTTAGATACGCAGTATTTT | . | TRBD2 | TRBJ2-3 | TRBV6-6
CASSTSRRGQQPQHF | TGTGCCAGTAGTACTTCACGGAGGGGGCAACAGCCCCAGCATTTT | . | TRBD1 | TRBJ1-5 | TRBV19
CATRTGGGTGELFF | TGTGCCACACGGACAGGGGGAGGCACCGGGGAGCTGTTTTTT | . | TRBD1 | TRBJ2-2 | TRBV19
CASSDWNEQFF | TGTGCCAGCAGTGACTGGAATGAGCAGTTCTTC | . | . | TRBJ2-1 | TRBV2
CASSSQTGLQETQYF | TGTGCCAGTAGTTCACAGACAGGACTTCAAGAGACCCAGTACTTC | . | . | TRBJ2-5 | TRBV19
CASSLDWASPLHF | TGTGCCAGCAGCTTAGATTGGGCCAGTCCCCTCCACTTT | . | . | TRBJ1-6 | TRBV11-2
CASSVRQDDEKLFF | TGTGCCAGCAGCGTTAGACAGGATGATGAAAAACTGTTTTTT | . | . | TRBJ1-4 | TRBV7-9
CASSSRRGWAQYF | TGTGCCAGCAGTTCCCGTCGGGGTTGGGCCCAGTACTTC | once | . | TRBJ2-5 | TRBV27
CASSPPDSSYEQYF | TGTGCCAGCTCACCACCGGACAGCTCCTACGAGCAGTACTTC | . | . | TRBJ2-7 | TRBV18
CASSQAQITGELFF | TGTGCCAGCAGTCAAGCACAGATCACCGGGGAGCTGTTTTTT | . | . | TRBJ2-2 | TRBV6-1
CASSEALGGGLNYGYTF | TGTGCCAGCAGTGAAGCGCTGGGAGGGGGCCTTAACTATGGCTACACCTTC | few | TRBD1 | TRBJ1-2 | TRBV2
CASSFRQNTEAFF | TGTGCCAGCAGCTTCCGACAGAACACTGAAGCTTTCTTT | . | . | TRBJ1-1 | TRBV5-5
CASSSQGNTEAFF | TGTGCCAGCAGCTCCCAGGGGAACACTGAAGCTTTCTTT | once | . | TRBJ1-1 | TRBV9
CASSLAVFQGANTGELFF | TGTGCCAGCAGCTTAGCTGTTTTTCAGGGGGCGAACACCGGGGAGCTGTTTTTT | . | TRBD1 | TRBJ2-2 | TRBV7-9
CASSPAQDDLHTQYF | TGTGCCAGCAGTCCCGCCCAGGACGACCTTCATACGCAGTATTTT | . | . | TRBJ2-3 | TRBV6-5
CSVEGEERFRPNEQFF | TGCAGCGTTGAAGGGGAGGAACGCTTCAGGCCTAATGAGCAGTTCTTC | . | . | TRBJ2-1 | TRBV29-1
CASSPISGRNSYEQYF | TGTGCCAGCAGCCCTATTAGCGGGAGGAACTCCTACGAGCAGTACTTC | . | TRBD2 | TRBJ2-7 | TRBV11-2
CASRPRTGYTGELFF | TGTGCCAGCAGACCTAGGACAGGATACACCGGGGAGCTGTTTTTT | once | TRBD1 | TRBJ2-2 | TRBV28
CASSLDGAFSGNTIYF | TGTGCCAGCAGCTTAGACGGAGCCTTCTCTGGAAACACCATATATTTT | . | . | TRBJ1-3 | TRBV7-2
CANGSGHPNTGELFF | TGCGCCAACGGATCGGGACACCCGAACACCGGGGAGCTGTTTTTT | . | . | TRBJ2-2 | TRBV4-3
CASSRTRGANVLTF | TGTGCCAGCTCCCGAACCCGGGGGGCCAACGTCCTGACTTTC | few | . | TRBJ2-6 | TRBV2
CASSLAAVTDTQYF | TGTGCCAGCAGCTTAGCAGCGGTCACAGATACGCAGTATTTT | . | . | TRBJ2-3 | TRBV7-3
CASSSSGGADQPQHF | TGTGCCAGCAGTTCCTCGGGGGGCGCGGATCAGCCCCAGCATTTT | . | . | TRBJ1-5 | TRBV28
CAWSVKGTVVYGELFF | TGTGCCTGGAGTGTGAAGGGGACAGTCGTTTACGGGGAGCTGTTTTTT | . | TRBD1 | TRBJ2-2 | TRBV30
CASSYWGRDNGYTF | TGTGCCAGCAGTTATTGGGGCAGGGACAATGGCTACACCTTC | . | . | TRBJ1-2 | TRBV6-6
CASSQDLTGSNQPQHF | TGCGCCAGCAGCCAAGACTTGACAGGGAGCAATCAGCCCCAGCATTTT | . | TRBD1 | TRBJ1-5 | TRBV4-3
CASSIERLNNYGYTF | TGTGCCAGTAGTATCGAGCGACTCAATAACTATGGCTACACCTTC | . | . | TRBJ1-2 | TRBV19
CASMPRSDRVNTIYF | TGTGCCAGTATGCCCCGCTCTGACAGGGTTAACACCATATATTTT | . | TRBD1 | TRBJ1-3 | TRBV19
CASSQGGTNLGQYF | TGTGCCAGCAGCCAAGGCGGGACTAACCTCGGGCAGTACTTC | . | TRBD2 | TRBJ2-7 | TRBV14
CASSVDSSGRTDEQFF | TGTGCCAGCAGCGTAGATTCCAGCGGGAGAACCGATGAGCAGTTCTTC | . | TRBD2 | TRBJ2-1 | TRBV9
CASSREGGGEETQYF | TGTGCCAGCAGCCGAGAAGGGGGCGGGGAAGAGACCCAGTACTTC | . | . | TRBJ2-5 | TRBV7-6
CASLREEQFAQYF | TGTGCCAGCCTCCGGGAGGAACAATTCGCGCAGTATTTT | once | TRBD2 | TRBJ2-3 | TRBV2
CASSSGRGLYGYTF | TGTGCCAGCAGCTCCGGCAGAGGACTCTATGGCTACACCTTC | . | . | TRBJ1-2 | TRBV7-2
CASSLLHTEAFF | TGTGCCAGCAGTTTACTCCACACTGAAGCTTTCTTT | . | . | TRBJ1-1 | TRBV28
CASSISGRGYEQYF | TGCGCCAGCAGCATTAGCGGGAGGGGCTACGAGCAGTACTTC | . | TRBD2 | TRBJ2-7 | TRBV5-1
CASPWGSVADTQYF | TGTGCCAGCCCATGGGGCAGTGTTGCAGATACGCAGTATTTT | . | . | TRBJ2-3 | TRBV11-2
CASSKGRNTGELFF | TGTGCCAGTAGTAAGGGACGGAACACCGGGGAGCTGTTTTTT | . | . | TRBJ2-2 | TRBV19
CASSEGTAGQPQHF | TGTGCCAGCAGTGAAGGGACAGCGGGTCAGCCCCAGCATTTT | . | . | TRBJ1-5 | TRBV6-1
CASSTPRVSEQYF | TGTGCCAGCAGCACTCCTAGGGTCTCCGAGCAGTACTTC | . | . | TRBJ2-7 | TRBV27
CASSPLDRRPRTYSNQPQHF | TGTGCCAGCTCACCATTAGATCGCAGGCCCCGGACCTATAGCAATCAGCCCCAGCATTTT | . | . | TRBJ1-5 | TRBV18
CASSLAGTGLYNEQFF | TGTGCCAGCAGCTTAGCCGGGACAGGCCTATACAATGAGCAGTTCTTC | . | TRBD1 | TRBJ2-1 | TRBV11-3
CASSAQGGSDTQYF | TGTGCCAGTAGTGCCCAGGGGGGGTCAGATACGCAGTATTTT | . | . | TRBJ2-3 | TRBV19
CASSPRGFATNEKLFF | TGTGCCAGCTCACCACGGGGGTTTGCAACTAATGAAAAACTGTTTTTT | . | . | TRBJ1-4 | TRBV18
CASSYAGRGNEQFF | TGTGCCAGCAGCTACGCAGGGCGGGGCAATGAGCAGTTCTTC | . | . | TRBJ2-1 | TRBV5-6
CASRVAGIIQYF | TGTGCCAGCAGAGTAGCGGGTATCATTCAGTACTTC | . | TRBD2 | TRBJ2-4 | TRBV6-4
CATSRGTNTEAFF | TGTGCCACCAGCAGAGGGACGAACACTGAAGCTTTCTTT | . | . | TRBJ1-1 | TRBV15
CASSARLTGGETQYF | TGTGCCAGCAGTGCTCGGTTGACGGGGGGAGAGACCCAGTACTTC | once | TRBD2 | TRBJ2-5 | TRBV28
CASSLDIISGEQYF | TGTGCCAGCAGCTTGGACATCATATCGGGCGAGCAGTACTTC | . | . | TRBJ2-7 | TRBV5-6
CASGGTSDQYNEQFF | TGTGCCAGCGGAGGGACTAGCGACCAATACAATGAGCAGTTCTTC | . | TRBD2 | TRBJ2-1 | TRBV7-6
CASSARHASGANVLTF | TGTGCCAGCAGTGCAAGACACGCCTCTGGGGCCAACGTCCTGACTTTC | . | . | TRBJ2-6 | TRBV2
CASSIGLAGDYNEQFF | TGTGCCAGTAGTATAGGACTAGCGGGGGACTACAATGAGCAGTTCTTC | once | TRBD2 | TRBJ2-1 | TRBV19
CASSLMVAGNSYNEQFF | TGTGCCAGCAGCTTGATGGTAGCGGGAAACTCCTACAATGAGCAGTTCTTC | . | TRBD2 | TRBJ2-1 | TRBV5-6
CASRTTGNEQFF | TGTGCCAGCAGGACGACAGGAAATGAGCAGTTCTTC | . | . | TRBJ2-1 | TRBV6-5